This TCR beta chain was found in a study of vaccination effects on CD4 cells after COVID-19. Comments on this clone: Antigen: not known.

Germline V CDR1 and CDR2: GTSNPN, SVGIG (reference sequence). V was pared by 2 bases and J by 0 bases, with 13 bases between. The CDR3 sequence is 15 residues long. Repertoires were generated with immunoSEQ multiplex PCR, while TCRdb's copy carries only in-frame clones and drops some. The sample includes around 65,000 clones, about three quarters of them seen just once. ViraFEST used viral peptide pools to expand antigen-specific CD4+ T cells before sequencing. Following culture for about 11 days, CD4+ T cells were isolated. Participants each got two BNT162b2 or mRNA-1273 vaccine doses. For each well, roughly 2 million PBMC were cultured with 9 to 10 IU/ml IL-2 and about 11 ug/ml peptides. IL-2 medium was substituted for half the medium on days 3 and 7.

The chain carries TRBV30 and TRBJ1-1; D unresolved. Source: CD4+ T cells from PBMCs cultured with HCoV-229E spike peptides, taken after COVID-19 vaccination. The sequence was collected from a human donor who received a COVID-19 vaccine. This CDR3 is CAWSNGLSMNTEAFF. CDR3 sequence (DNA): TGTGCCTGGAGTAACGGGCTGAGCATGAACACTGAAGCTTTCTTT.